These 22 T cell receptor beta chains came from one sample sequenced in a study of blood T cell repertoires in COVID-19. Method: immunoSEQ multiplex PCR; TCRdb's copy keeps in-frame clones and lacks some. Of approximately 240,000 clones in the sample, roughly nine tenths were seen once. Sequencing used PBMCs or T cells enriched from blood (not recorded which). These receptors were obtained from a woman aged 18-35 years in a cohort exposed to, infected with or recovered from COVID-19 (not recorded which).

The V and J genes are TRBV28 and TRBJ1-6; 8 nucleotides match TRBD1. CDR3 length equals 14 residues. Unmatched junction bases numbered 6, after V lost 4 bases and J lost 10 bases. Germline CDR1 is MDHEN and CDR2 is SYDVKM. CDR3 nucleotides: TGTGCCAGCAGTTCACCGACAGGGGACTCACCCCTCCACTTT. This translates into CASSSPTGDSPLHF.

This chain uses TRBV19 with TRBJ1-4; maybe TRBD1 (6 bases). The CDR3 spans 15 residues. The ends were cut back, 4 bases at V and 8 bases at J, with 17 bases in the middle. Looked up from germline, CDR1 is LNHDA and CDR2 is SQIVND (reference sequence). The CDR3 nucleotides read TGTGCCAGTAGTAGGGTGGGCAGGGGTGTGGAAAAACTGTTTTTT. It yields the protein CASSRVGRGVEKLFF.

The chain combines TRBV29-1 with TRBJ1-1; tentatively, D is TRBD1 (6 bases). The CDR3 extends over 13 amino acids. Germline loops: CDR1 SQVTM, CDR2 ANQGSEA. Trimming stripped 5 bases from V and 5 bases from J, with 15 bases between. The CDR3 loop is CSVSQTGQTEAFF. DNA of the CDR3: TGCAGCGTTTCCCAGACAGGACAAACTGAAGCTTTCTTT. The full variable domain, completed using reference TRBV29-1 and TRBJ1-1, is SAVISQKPSRDICQRGTSLTIQCQVDSQVTMMFWYRQQPGQSLTLIATANQGSEATYESGFVIDKFPISRPNLTFSTLTVSNMSPEDSSIYLCSVSQTGQTEAFFGQGTRLTVV.

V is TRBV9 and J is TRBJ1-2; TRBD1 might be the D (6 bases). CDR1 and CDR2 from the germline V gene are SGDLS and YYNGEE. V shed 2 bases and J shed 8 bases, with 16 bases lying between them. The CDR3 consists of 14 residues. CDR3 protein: CASSVSGTSTGYTF. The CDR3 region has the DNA TGTGCCAGCAGCGTCTCCGGGACAAGTACCGGCTACACCTTC.

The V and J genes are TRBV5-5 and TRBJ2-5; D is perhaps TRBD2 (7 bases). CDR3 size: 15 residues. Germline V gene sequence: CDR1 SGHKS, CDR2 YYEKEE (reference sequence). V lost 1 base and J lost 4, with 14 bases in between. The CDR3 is CASSLPPGGRETQYF. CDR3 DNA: TGTGCCAGCAGCTTGCCTCCCGGGGGGCGAGAGACCCAGTACTTC.

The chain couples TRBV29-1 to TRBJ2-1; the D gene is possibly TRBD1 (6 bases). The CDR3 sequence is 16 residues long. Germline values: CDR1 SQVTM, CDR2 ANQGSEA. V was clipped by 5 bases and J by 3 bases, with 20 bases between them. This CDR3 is CSVQSQGLMGYNEQFF. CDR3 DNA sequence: TGCAGCGTTCAGTCACAGGGATTAATGGGCTACAATGAGCAGTTCTTC.

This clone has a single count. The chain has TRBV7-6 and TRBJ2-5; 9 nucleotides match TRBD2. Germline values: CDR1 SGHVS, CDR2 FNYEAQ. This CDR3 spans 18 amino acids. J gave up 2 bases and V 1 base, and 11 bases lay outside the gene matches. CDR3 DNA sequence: TGTGCCAGCAGCTTAGGTTCTAGCGGGGAAGTAGGACAAGAGACCCAGTACTTC. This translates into CASSLGSSGEVGQETQYF.

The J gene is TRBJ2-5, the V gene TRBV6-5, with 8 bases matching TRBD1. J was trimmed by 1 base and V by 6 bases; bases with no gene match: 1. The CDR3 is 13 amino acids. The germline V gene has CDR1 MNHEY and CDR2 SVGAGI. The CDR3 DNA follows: TGTGCCAGCAGGGACAGGGCCCAAGAGACCCAGTACTTC. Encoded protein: CASRDRAQETQYF.

Here the CDR3 DNA reads TGTGCCAGCAGTGAAGCCCCAGGGAGGGATGGCTACACCTTC. It codes for CASSEAPGRDGYTF. The V gene is TRBV2, the J gene TRBJ1-2; a weak D match, TRBD1 (5 bases). The CDR3 consists of 14 residues. Germline CDR1 reads SNHLY; CDR2 reads FYNNEI. The germline V and J ends were trimmed by 0 bases and 6 bases, with 11 bases remaining between them.

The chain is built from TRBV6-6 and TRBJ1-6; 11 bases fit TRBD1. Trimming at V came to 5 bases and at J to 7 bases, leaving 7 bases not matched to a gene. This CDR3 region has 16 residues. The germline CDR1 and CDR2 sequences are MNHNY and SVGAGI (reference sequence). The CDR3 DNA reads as TGTGCCAGCAGTCGACAGGGGACAGGGGGAAATTCACCCCTCCACTTT. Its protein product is CASSRQGTGGNSPLHF.

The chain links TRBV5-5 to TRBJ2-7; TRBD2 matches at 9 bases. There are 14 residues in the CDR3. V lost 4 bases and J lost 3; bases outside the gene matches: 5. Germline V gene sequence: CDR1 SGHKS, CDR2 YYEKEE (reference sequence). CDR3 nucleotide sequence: TGTGCCAGCAGCCGGACTAGCGAAATCTACGAGCAGTACTTC. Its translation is CASSRTSEIYEQYF. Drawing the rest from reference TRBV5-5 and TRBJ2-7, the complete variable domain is DAGVTQSPTHLIKTRGQQVTLRCSPISGHKSVSWYQQVLGQGPQFIFQYYEKEERGRGNFPDRFSARQFPNYSSELNVNALLLGDSALYLCASSRTSEIYEQYFGPGTRLTVT.

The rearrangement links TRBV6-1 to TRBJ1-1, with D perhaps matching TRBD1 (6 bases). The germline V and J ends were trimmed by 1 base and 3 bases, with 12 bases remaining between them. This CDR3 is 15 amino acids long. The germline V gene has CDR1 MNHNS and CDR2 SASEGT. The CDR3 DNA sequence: TGTGCCAGCAGTGAAGGGGGACACCCCTACACTGAAGCTTTCTTT. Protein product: CASSEGGHPYTEAFF.

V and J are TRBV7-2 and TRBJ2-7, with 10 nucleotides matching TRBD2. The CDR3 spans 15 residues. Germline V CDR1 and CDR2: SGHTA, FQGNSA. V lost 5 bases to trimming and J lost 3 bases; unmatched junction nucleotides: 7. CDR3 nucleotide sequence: TGTGCCAGCAGCCCCCTAGCGGGAGTGAACTACGAGCAGTACTTC. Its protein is CASSPLAGVNYEQYF.

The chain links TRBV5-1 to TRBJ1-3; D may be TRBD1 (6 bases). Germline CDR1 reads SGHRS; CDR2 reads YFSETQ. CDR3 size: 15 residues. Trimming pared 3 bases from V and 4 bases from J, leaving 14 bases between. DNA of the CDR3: TGCGCCAGCAGCTACGACAGGCCCGGCGGAAACACCATATATTTT. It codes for CASSYDRPGGNTIYF.

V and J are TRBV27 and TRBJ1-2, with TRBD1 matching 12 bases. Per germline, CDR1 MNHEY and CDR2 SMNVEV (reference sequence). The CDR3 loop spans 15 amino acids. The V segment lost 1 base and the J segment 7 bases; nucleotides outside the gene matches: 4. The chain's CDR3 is CASSLLGQGAGGYTF. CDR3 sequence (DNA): TGTGCCAGCAGTTTATTGGGACAGGGGGCGGGTGGCTACACCTTC.

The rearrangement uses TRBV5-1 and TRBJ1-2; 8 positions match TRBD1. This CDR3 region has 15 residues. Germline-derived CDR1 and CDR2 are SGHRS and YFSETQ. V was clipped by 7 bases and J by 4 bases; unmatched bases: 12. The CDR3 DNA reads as TGCGCCAGCGCAGACCCACAGGGGGGAGCCTATGGCTACACCTTC. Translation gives CASADPQGGAYGYTF.

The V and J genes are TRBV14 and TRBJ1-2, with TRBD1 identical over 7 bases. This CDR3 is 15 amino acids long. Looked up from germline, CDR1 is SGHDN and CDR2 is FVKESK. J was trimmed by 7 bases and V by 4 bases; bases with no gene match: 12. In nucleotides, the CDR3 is TGTGCCAGCAGCCGGGACGGACAGGTCGGCACTGGCTACACCTTC. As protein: CASSRDGQVGTGYTF.

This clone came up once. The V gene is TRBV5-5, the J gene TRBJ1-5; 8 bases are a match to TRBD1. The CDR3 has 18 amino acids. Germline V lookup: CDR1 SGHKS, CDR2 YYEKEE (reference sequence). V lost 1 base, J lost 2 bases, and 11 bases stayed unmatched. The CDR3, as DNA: TGTGCCAGCAGCTTGTGGCAGGGGGCGGAGATCGGCAATCAGCCCCAGCATTTT. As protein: CASSLWQGAEIGNQPQHF.

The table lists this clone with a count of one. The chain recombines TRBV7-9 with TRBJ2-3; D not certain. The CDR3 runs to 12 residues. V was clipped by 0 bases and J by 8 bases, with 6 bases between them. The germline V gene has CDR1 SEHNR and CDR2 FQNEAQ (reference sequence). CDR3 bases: TGTGCCAGCAGCTTAGCCCCGGGTACGCAGTATTTT. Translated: CASSLAPGTQYF.

This chain's CDR3 is CASSEFPGNKNIQYF. In DNA, the CDR3 is TGTGCCAGCAGTGAATTTCCAGGGAACAAAAACATTCAGTACTTC. The rearrangement uses TRBV6-1 and TRBJ2-4, with a weak D call TRBD1 (5 bases). Looked up from germline, CDR1 is MNHNS and CDR2 is SASEGT. The CDR3 runs 15 residues. V lost 2 bases and J lost 3, with 11 bases in between.

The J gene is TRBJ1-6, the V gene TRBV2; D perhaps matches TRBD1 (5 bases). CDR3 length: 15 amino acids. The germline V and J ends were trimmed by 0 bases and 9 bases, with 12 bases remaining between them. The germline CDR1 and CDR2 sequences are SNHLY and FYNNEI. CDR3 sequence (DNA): TGTGCCAGCAGTGAAGCGGGGCAGGGCAGTTCACCCCTCCACTTT. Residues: CASSEAGQGSSPLHF.

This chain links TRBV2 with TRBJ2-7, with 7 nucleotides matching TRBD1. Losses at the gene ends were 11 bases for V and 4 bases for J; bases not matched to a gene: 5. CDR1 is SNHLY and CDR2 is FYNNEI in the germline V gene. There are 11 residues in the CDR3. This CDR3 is CAGQQGYEQYF. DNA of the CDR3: TGTGCCGGACAACAGGGGTACGAGCAGTACTTC.